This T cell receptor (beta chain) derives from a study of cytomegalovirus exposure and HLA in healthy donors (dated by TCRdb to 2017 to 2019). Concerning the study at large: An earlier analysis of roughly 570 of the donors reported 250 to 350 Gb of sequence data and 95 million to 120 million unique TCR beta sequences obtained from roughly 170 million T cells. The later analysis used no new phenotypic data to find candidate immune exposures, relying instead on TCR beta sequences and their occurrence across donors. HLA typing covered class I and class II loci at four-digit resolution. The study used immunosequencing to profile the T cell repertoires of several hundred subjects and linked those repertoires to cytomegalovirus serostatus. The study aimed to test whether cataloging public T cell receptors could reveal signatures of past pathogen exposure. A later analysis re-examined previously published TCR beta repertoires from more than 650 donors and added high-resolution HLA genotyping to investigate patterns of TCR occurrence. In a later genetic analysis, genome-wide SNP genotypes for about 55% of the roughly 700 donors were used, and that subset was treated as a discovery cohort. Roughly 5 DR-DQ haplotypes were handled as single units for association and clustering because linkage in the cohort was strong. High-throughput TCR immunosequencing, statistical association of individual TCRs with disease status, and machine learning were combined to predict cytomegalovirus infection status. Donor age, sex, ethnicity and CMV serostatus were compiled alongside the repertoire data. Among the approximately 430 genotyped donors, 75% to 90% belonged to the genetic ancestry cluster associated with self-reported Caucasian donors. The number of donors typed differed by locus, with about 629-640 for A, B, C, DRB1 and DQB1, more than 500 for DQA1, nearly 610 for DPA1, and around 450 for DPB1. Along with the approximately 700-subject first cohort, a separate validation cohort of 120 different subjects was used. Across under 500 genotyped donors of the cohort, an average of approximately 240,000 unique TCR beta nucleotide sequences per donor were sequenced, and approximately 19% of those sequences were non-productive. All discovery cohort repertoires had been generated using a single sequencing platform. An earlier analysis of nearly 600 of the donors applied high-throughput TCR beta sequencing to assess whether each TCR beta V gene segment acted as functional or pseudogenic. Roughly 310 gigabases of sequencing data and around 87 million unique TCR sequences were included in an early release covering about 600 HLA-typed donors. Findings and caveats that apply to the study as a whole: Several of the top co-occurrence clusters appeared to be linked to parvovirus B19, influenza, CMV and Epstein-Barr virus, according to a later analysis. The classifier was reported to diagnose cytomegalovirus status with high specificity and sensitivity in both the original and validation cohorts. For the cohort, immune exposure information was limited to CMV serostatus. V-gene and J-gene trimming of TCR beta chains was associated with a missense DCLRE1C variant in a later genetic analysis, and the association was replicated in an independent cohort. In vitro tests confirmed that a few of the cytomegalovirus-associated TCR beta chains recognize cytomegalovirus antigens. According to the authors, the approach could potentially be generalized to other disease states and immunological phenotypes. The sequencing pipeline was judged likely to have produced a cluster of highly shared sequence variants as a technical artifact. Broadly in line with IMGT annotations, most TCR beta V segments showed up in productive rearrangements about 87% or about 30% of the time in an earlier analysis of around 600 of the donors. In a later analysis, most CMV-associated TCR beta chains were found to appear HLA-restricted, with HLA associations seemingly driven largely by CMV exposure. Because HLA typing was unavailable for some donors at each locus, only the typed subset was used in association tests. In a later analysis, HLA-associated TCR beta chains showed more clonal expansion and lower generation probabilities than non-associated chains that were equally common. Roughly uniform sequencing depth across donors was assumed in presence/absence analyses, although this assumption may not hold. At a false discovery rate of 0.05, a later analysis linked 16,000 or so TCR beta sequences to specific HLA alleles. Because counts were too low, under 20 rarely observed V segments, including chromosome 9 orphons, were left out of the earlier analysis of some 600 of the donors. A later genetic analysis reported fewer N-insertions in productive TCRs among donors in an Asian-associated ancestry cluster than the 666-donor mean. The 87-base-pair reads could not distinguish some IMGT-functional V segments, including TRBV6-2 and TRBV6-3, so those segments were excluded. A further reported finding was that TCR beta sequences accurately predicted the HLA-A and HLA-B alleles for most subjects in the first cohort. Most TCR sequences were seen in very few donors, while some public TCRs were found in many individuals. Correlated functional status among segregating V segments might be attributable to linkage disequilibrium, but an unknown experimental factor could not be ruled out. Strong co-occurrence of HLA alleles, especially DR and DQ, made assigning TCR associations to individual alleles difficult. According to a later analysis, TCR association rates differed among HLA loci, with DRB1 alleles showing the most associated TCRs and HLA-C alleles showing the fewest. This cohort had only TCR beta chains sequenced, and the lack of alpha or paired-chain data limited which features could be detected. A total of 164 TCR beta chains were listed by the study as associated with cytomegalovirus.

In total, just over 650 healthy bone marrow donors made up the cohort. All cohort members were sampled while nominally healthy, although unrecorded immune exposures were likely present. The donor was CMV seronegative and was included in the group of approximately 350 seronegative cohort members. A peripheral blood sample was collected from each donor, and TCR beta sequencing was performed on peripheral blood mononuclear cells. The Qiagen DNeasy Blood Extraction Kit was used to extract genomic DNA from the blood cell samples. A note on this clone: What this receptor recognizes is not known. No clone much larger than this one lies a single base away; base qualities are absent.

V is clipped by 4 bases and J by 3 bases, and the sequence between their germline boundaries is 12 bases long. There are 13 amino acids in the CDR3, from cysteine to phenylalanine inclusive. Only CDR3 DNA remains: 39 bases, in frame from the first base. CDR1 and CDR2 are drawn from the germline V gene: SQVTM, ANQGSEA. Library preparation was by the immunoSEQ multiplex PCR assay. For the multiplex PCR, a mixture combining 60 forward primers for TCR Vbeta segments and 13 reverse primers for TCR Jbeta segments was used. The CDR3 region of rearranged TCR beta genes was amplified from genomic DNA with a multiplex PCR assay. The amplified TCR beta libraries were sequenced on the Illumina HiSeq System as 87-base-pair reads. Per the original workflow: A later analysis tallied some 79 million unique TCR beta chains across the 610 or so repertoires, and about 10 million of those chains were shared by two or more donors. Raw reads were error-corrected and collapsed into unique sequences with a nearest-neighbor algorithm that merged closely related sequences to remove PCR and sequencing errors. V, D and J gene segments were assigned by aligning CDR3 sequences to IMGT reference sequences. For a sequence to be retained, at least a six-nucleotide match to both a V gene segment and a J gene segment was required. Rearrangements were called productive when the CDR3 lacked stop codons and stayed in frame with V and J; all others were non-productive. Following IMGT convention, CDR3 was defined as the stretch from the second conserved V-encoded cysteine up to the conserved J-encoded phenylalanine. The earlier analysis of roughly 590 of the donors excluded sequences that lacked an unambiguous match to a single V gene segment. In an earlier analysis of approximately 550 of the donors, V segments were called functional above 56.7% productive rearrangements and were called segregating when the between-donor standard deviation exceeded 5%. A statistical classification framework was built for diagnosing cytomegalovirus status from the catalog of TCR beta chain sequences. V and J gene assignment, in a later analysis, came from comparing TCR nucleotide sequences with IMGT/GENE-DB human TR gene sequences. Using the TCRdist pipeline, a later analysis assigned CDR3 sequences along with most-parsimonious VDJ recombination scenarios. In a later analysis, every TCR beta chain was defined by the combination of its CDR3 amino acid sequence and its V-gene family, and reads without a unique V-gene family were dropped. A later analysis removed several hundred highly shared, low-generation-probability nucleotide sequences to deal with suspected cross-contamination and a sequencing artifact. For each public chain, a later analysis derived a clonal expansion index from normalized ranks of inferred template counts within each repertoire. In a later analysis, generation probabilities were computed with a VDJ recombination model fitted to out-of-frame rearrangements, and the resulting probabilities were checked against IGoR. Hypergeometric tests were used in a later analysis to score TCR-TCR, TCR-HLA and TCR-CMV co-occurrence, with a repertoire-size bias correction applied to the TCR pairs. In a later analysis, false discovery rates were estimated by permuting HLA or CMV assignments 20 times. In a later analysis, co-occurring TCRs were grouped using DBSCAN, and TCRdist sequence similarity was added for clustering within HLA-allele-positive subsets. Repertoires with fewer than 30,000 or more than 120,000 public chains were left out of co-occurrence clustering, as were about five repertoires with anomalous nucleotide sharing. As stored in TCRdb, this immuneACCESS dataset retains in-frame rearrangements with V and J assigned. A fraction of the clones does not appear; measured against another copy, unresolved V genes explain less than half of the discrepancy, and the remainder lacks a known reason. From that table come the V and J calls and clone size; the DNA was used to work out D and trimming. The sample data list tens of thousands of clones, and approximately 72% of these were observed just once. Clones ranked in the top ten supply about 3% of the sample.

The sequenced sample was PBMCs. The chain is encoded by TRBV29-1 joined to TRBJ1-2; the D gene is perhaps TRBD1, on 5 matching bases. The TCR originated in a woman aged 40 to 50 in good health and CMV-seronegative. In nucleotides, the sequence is TGCAGCGTTGTGGGGGGGGAAGACTATGGCTACACCTTC. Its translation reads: CSVVGGEDYGYTF. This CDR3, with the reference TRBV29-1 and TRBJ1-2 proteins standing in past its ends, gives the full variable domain SAVISQKPSRDICQRGTSLTIQCQVDSQVTMMFWYRQQPGQSLTLIATANQGSEATYESGFVIDKFPISRPNLTFSTLTVSNMSPEDSSIYLCSVVGGEDYGYTFGSGTRLTVV.